This T cell receptor (beta chain) is drawn from a study of human T cells and chemical hapten exposure. Whole-study context: Patch tests containing 0.01% DPC, applied to the upper back, were read at 6 days.

From germline, CDR1 is SEHNR and CDR2 FQNEAQ (reference sequence). The CDR3 covers 15 residues. Deletions cut 4 bases from V and 6 bases from J, with 18 bases between. Noted time point: patch test 2, 6 weeks after DPC sensitization. This sample's treatment: therapeutic diphenylcyclopropenone sensitization with weekly scalp DPC. Study-level points and caveats: Counts of TCRs expanded at PT1 correlated positively with patch test score.

A note on this clonotype: Its antigen remains unidentified.

TCRdb used MiXCR to reprocess the RACE reads, holding one entry per CDR3 protein. The data show approximately 95,000 distinct CDR3 sequences, 9.5% to 12% seen once. This sequence originates from a woman between 35 and 50 years old with alopecia areata. Some clones in this sample may be carry-over from other donors' samples. The starting material was whole blood, obtained in connection with sensitization to the hapten diphenylcyclopropenone (DPC). V and J are TRBV7-9 and TRBJ1-2; D uncertain. The CDR3 spells CASSYGLSVIHGYTF. CDR3 DNA: TGTGCCAGCAGCTATGGACTTTCCGTAATACATGGCTACACCTTC.